This note documents a single T cell receptor (beta chain) sequence. V dropped 6 bases and J dropped 3 bases, with 18 bases sitting between them. Germline CDR1 LGHNT, CDR2 FRNRAP. The CDR3 is 16 amino acids. In TCRdb, the 5' RACE reads were re-called with MiXCR into one record per CDR3 protein. This sample yields 7,500 to 9,500 distinct CDR3 sequences, of which 36% are seen a single time; 6.6% belongs to the top ten. This clonotype was obtained from a female donor with breast cancer. The V and J genes are TRBV12-5 and TRBJ2-1; D might be TRBD2 (5 bases). The specimen sequenced was tumor-infiltrating memory CD4+ T cells sorted from the breast tumor. The subset here: memory CD4+ T cells, CD4+CD45RO+CD25-. The CDR3 DNA follows: TGTGCTAGTGGGGCCCCAGCCAGCGGCATCTACAATGAGCAGTTCTTC. Its protein product is CASGAPASGIYNEQFF.